The 9 T cell receptor beta chains below come from one sample, sequenced in a study of blood T cell repertoires in COVID-19. Using immunoSEQ multiplex PCR, the repertoire was profiled, and TCRdb retains in-frame clones only, with some absent. The data show 300,000 or so clones, roughly 91% seen once. The sequencing input was PBMCs or T cells enriched from blood (not recorded which). The receptors stem from a woman aged 45-65 years who had been exposed to COVID-19.

This clone was seen a few times. This chain connects TRBV5-4 to TRBJ2-2, with 7 bases identical to TRBD1. The CDR3 consists of 13 residues. V gave up 3 bases and J gave up 6 bases; unmatched junction bases: 2. Germline V gene sequence: CDR1 SGHNT, CDR2 YYREEE (reference sequence). For the CDR3, the DNA is TGTGCCAGCAGCTGGGGACAGCCCGGGGAGCTGTTTTTT. Amino acids: CASSWGQPGELFF.

The J gene is TRBJ1-5, the V gene TRBV2; D is unresolved. The V gene lost 6 bases and the J gene lost 4 bases, with 19 bases spanning the gap. The CDR3 spans 16 residues. Germline values: CDR1 SNHLY, CDR2 FYNNEI. This CDR3 is CASSPGENLGNQPQHF. CDR3 DNA sequence: TGTGCCAGCAGCCCTGGGGAGAACTTGGGGAATCAGCCCCAGCATTTT.

This chain joins TRBV28 and TRBJ1-2; 7 nucleotides align to TRBD1. The ends lost 6 bases at V and 5 bases at J; junction bases unmatched: 18. The CDR3 spans 17 residues. In germline, CDR1 is MDHEN, CDR2 SYDVKM. The CDR3 here is CASSSSGPGQQSYGYTF. CDR3 nucleotides: TGTGCCAGCAGCTCATCGGGGCCGGGACAGCAGTCGTATGGCTACACCTTC.

The chain combines TRBV5-1 with TRBJ1-5, with D uncertain. V was clipped by 0 bases and J by 8 bases, with 12 bases between them. The germline V gene encodes CDR1 SGHRS and CDR2 YFSETQ. CDR3 length equals 14 residues. The CDR3 sequence: CASSLGSGQKPQHF. The CDR3 region has the DNA TGCGCCAGCAGCTTGGGGTCAGGCCAAAAGCCCCAGCATTTT.

This chain connects TRBV30 to TRBJ1-2; 10 bases align to TRBD1. This CDR3 comprises 14 residues. Germline CDR1 and CDR2: GTSNPN and SVGIG (reference sequence). V lost 2 bases to trimming and J lost 4 bases; unmatched junction nucleotides: 4. The CDR3 region is CAWSLDRGFYGYTF. CDR3 bases: TGTGCCTGGAGTCTGGACAGGGGGTTCTATGGCTACACCTTC.

This chain connects TRBV3-1 (or the pseudogene TRBV3-2) to TRBJ2-2; D is possibly TRBD1 (6 bases). Trimming took 3 bases from V and 2 from J, leaving 16 bases between them. CDR1 is LGHDT, CDR2 YNNKEL, per germline (reference sequence). This CDR3 has 17 residues. The CDR3 here is CASSQDIHRENTGELFF. The CDR3 region has the DNA TGTGCCAGCAGCCAGGATATTCACAGGGAAAACACCGGGGAGCTGTTTTTT.

V is TRBV19 and J is TRBJ1-1; D not resolved. Germline loops: CDR1 LNHDA, CDR2 SQIVND (reference sequence). The CDR3 runs to 14 residues. Trimming took 7 bases from V and 2 from J, leaving 14 bases between them. The CDR3 is CASTSRVTNTEAFF. Written as DNA, the CDR3 is TGTGCCAGTACCTCACGGGTCACCAACACTGAAGCTTTCTTT.

A word on this clone: This specimen includes other DNA sequences encoding the same CDR3. V usage is TRBV7-2 and J usage is TRBJ1-1; 7 positions match TRBD1. CDR1 SGHTA and CDR2 FQGNSA come from the germline V gene. Losses at the gene ends were 1 base for V and 4 bases for J; bases not matched to a gene: 3. The CDR3 is made up of 14 amino acids. CDR3 in amino acids: CASSLDRGGTEAFF. The DNA for the CDR3 is TGTGCCAGCAGCTTAGACAGGGGCGGCACTGAAGCTTTCTTT. The whole variable domain, remainder taken from reference TRBV7-2 and TRBJ1-1, is GAGVSQSPSNKVTEKGKDVELRCDPISGHTALYWYRQSLGQGLEFLIYFQGNSAPDKSGLPSDRFSAERTGGSVSTLTIQRTQQEDSAVYLCASSLDRGGTEAFFGQGTRLTVV.

CDR3: CASTLTGPVSEAFF. For the CDR3, the DNA is TGTGCCAGCACCCTGACAGGACCGGTGAGTGAAGCTTTCTTT. The chain has TRBV28 and TRBJ1-1; D possibly corresponds to TRBD1 (6 bases). Germline V CDR1 and CDR2: MDHEN, SYDVKM. The CDR3 length is 14 residues. V dropped 7 bases and J dropped 7 bases, with 19 bases sitting between them.